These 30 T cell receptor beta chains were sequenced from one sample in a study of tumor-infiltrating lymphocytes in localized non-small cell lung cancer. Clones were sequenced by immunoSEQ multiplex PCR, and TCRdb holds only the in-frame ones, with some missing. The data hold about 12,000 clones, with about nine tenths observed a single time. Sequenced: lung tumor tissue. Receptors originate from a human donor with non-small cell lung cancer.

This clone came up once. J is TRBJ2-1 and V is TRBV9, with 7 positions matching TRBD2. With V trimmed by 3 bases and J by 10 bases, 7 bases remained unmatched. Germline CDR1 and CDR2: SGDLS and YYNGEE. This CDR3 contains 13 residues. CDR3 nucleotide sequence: TGTGCCAGCAGCGGACGGGAGGCACCGGAGCAGTTCTTC. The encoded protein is CASSGREAPEQFF. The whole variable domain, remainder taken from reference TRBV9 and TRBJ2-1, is DSGVTQTPKHLITATGQRVTLRCSPRSGDLSVYWYQQSLDQGLQFLIQYYNGEERAKGNILERFSAQQFPDLHSELNLSSLELGDSALYFCASSGREAPEQFFGPGTRLTVL.

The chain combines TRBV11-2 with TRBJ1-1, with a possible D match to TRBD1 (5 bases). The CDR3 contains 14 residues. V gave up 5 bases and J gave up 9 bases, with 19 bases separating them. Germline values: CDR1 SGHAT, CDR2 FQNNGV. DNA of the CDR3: TGTGCCAGCAGCAGGGACCGAACTACATTGAAAGCTTTCTTT. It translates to CASSRDRTTLKAFF.

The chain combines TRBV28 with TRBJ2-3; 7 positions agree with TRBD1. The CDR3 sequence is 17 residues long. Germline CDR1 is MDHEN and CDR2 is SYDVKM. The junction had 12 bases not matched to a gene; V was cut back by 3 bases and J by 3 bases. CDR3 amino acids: CASSFIPQGWVTDTQYF. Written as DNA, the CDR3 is TGTGCCAGCAGTTTTATCCCACAGGGGTGGGTAACAGATACGCAGTATTTT.

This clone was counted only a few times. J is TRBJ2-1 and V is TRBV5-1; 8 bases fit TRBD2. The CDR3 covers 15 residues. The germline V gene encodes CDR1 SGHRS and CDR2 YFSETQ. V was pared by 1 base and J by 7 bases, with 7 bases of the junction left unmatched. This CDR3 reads CASSLSGSPSNEQFF. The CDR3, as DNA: TGCGCCAGCAGCTTGAGCGGGAGCCCGTCTAATGAGCAGTTCTTC.

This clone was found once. The CDR3 is CASSSVVGGASSGYTF. Here the CDR3 DNA reads TGTGCCAGCAGCTCGGTAGTCGGGGGCGCCAGTAGTGGCTACACCTTC. The chain uses TRBV5-4 and TRBJ1-2, with a weak D call TRBD1 (6 bases). Deletions cut 3 bases from V and 7 bases from J, with 22 bases between. Germline CDR1 SGHNT, CDR2 YYREEE (reference sequence). This CDR3 is built from 16 residues.

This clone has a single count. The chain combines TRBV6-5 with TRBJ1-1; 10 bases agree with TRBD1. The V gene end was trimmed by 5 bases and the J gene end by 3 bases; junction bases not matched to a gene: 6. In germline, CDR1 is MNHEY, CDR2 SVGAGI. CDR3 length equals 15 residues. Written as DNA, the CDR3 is TGTGCCAGCAGTCCCCCCGGGACAGGGGACACTGAAGCTTTCTTT. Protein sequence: CASSPPGTGDTEAFF.

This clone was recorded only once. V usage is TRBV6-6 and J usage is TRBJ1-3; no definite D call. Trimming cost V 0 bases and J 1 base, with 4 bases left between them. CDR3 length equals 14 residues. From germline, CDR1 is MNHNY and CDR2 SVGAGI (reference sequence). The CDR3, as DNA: TGTGCCAGCAGTTACTCAGGGTCTGGAAACACCATATATTTT. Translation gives CASSYSGSGNTIYF.

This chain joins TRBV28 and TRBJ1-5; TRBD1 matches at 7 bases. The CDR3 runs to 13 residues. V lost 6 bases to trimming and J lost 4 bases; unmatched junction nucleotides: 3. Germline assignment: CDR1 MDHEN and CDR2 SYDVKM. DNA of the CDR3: TGTGCCAGCAGAACGGACAGGAATCAGCCCCAGCATTTT. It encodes CASRTDRNQPQHF.

This chain's CDR3 is CAISDPSEGRSSYNEQFF. For the CDR3, the DNA is TGTGCCATCAGTGACCCTTCGGAGGGCCGAAGCTCCTACAATGAGCAGTTCTTC. The chain couples TRBV10-3 to TRBJ2-1, with D possibly matching TRBD2 (6 bases). Trimming took off 3 bases at V and 0 bases at J, with 18 bases between the two ends. Germline V gives CDR1 ENHRY, CDR2 SYGVKD. CDR3 length: 18 amino acids.

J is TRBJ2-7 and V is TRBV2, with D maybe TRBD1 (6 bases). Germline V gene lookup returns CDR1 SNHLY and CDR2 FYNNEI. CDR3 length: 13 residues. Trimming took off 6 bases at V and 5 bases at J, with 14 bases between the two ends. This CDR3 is CASRPGTIDEQYF. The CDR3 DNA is TGTGCCAGCAGGCCCGGGACAATCGACGAGCAGTACTTC.

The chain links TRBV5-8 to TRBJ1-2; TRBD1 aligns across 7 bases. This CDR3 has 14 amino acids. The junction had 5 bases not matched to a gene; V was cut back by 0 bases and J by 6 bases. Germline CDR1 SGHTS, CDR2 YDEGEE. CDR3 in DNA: TGTGCCAGCAGCTTGGGACAGGGAAAGAATGGCTACACCTTC. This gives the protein CASSLGQGKNGYTF.

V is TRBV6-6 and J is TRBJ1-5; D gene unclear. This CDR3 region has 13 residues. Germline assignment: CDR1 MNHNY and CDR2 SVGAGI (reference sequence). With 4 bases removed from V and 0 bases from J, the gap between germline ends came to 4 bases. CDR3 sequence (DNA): TGTGCCAGCAGTTCCAATAGCAATCAGCCCCAGCATTTT. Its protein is CASSSNSNQPQHF.

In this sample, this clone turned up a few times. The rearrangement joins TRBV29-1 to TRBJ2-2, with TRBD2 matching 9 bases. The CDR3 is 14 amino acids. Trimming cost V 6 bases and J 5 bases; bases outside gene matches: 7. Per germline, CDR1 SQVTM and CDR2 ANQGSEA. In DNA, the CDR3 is TGCAGCGTCCAAACCGGACTAGCGACCGGGGAGCTGTTTTTT. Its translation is CSVQTGLATGELFF.

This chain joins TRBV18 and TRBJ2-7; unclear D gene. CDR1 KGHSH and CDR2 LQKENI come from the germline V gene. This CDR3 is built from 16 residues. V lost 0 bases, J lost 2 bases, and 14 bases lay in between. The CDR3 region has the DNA TGTGCCAGCTCACCACCCCAGCTACAACCCCCCTACGAGCAGTACTTC. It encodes CASSPPQLQPPYEQYF.

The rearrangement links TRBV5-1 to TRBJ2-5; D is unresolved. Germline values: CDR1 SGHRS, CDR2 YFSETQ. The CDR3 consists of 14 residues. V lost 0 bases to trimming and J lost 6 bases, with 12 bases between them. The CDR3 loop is CASSLEEFGKTQYF. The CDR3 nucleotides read TGCGCCAGCAGCTTGGAAGAGTTCGGTAAGACCCAGTACTTC.

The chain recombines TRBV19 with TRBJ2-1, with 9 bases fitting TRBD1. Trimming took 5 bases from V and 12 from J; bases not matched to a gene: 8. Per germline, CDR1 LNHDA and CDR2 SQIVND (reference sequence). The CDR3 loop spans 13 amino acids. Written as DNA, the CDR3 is TGTGCCAGTAGTTTGGACAGGGGTCATGGGCAGTTCTTC. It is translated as CASSLDRGHGQFF.

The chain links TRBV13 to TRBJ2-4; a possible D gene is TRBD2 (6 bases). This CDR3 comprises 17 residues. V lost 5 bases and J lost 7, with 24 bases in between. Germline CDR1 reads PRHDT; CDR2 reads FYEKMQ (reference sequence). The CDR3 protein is CASSPMLALTGENIQYF. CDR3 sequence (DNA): TGTGCCAGCAGCCCTATGCTAGCGCTGACGGGGGAGAACATTCAGTACTTC.

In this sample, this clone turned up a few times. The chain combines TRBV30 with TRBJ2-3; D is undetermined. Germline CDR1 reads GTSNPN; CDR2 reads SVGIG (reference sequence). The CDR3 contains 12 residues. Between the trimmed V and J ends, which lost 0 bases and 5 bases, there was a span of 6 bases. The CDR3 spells CAWSVLRDTQYF. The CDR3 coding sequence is TGTGCCTGGAGTGTACTAAGAGATACGCAGTATTTT.

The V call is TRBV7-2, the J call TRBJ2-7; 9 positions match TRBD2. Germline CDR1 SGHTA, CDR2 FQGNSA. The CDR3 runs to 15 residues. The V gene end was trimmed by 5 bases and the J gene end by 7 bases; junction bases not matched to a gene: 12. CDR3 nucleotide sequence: TGTGCCAGCAGCGCCAAGGCGGGAGGGCCGGGGGAGCAGTACTTC. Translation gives CASSAKAGGPGEQYF.

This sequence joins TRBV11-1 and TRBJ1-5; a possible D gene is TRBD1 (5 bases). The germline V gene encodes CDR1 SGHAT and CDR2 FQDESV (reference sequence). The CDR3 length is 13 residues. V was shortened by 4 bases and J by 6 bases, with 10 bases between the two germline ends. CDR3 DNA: TGTGCCAGCAGCTGGGGGACGGGTCAGCCCCAGCATTTT. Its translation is CASSWGTGQPQHF.

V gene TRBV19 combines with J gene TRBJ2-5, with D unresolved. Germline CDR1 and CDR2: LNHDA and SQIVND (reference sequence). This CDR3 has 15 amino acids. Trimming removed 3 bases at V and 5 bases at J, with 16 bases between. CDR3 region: CASSIGLGLMETQYF. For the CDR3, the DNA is TGTGCCAGTAGTATTGGGCTAGGTCTAATGGAGACCCAGTACTTC.

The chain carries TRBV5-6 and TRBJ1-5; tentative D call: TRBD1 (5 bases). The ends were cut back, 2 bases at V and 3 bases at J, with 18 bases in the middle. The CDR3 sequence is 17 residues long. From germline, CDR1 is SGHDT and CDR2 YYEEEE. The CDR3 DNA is TGTGCCAGCAGCTTAAGACGAGCCGGGACTAACAATCAGCCCCAGCATTTT. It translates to CASSLRRAGTNNQPQHF.

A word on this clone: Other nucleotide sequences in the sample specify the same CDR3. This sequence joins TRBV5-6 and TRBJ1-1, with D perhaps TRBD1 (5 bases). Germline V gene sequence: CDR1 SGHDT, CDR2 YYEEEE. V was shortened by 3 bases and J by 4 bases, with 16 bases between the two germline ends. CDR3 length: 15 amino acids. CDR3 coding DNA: TGTGCCAGCAGCTACTACGGGGGAGGCGGCACTGAAGCTTTCTTT. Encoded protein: CASSYYGGGGTEAFF.

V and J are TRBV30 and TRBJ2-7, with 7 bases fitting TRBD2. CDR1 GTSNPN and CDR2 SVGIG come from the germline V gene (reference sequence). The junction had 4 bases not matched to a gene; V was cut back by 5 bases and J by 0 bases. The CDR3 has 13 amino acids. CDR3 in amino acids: CAWRAGPSYEQYF. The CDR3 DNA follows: TGTGCCTGGCGAGCGGGGCCCTCCTACGAGCAGTACTTC.

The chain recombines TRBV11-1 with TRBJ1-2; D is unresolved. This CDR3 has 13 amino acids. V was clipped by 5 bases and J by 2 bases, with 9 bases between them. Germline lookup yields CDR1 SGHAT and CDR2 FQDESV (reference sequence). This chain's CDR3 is CASSRTINYGYTF. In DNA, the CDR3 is TGTGCCAGCAGCCGGACTATAAACTATGGCTACACCTTC.

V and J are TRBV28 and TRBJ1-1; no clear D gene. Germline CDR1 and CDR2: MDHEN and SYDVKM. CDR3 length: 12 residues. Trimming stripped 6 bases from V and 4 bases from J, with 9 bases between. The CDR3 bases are TGTGCCAGCAGGCTTAGGAGCACTGAAGCTTTCTTT. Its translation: CASRLRSTEAFF.

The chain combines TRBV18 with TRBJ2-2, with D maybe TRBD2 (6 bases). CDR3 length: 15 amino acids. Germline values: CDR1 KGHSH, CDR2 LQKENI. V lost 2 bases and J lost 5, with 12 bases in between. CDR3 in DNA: TGTGCCAGCTCACCAGATCTAAGCGGGACCGGGGAGCTGTTTTTT. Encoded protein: CASSPDLSGTGELFF.

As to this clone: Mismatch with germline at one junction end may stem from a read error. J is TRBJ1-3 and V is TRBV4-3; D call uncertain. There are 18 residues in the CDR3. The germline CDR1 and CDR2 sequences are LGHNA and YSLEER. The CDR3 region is CASSHGSSRVFSGNTIYF. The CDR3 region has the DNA TGCGCTAGCAGCCACGGGTCATCCCGGGTTTTCTCTGGAAACACCATATATTTT.

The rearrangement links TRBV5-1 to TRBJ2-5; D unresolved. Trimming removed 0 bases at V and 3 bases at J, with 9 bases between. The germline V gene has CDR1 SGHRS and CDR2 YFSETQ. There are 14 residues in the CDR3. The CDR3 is CASSLESGKETQYF. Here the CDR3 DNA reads TGCGCCAGCAGCTTGGAGTCAGGAAAAGAGACCCAGTACTTC.

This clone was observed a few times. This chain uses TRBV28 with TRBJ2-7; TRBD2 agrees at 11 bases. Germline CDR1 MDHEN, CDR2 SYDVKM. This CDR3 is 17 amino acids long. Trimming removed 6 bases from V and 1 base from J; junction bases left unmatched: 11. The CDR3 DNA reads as TGTGCCAGCAGGGATACTAGCGGGAGTATTAGGTCCTACGAGCAGTACTTC. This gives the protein CASRDTSGSIRSYEQYF.